The 14 T cell receptor beta chains given below trace back to one sample, sequenced in a study of cytomegalovirus exposure and HLA in healthy donors. The PCR ran on 60 Vbeta and 13 Jbeta primers. Sequenced by immunoSEQ multiplex PCR; TCRdb stores in-frame clones only, minus some. The sample yields about 65,000 clones, over 75% seen once. The source material was PBMCs. The receptors stem from a woman in her 30s in good health and CMV-seronegative.

The chain has TRBV6-4 and TRBJ2-5, with 11 nucleotides matching TRBD2. The CDR3 is 16 amino acids. CDR1 is MRHNA and CDR2 is SNTAGT in the germline V gene. V lost 3 bases to trimming and J lost 0 bases; unmatched junction nucleotides: 3. The CDR3 protein is CASSEQTSGNQETQYF. The CDR3 DNA reads TGTGCCAGCAGTGAGCAGACTAGCGGGAACCAAGAGACCCAGTACTTC.

CDR3 loop: CATARTSGFTGELFF. CDR3 DNA sequence: TGTGCCACCGCCAGGACTAGCGGATTCACCGGGGAGCTGTTTTTT. The chain couples TRBV6-5 to TRBJ2-2, with 10 bases fitting TRBD2. Germline-derived CDR1 and CDR2 are MNHEY and SVGAGI. The CDR3 runs 15 residues. V lost 10 bases to trimming and J lost 4 bases; unmatched junction nucleotides: 9.

Here the CDR3 reads CASTGRRQQNTEAFF. The CDR3 nucleotides are TGTGCCAGTACAGGTAGGCGACAGCAGAACACTGAAGCTTTCTTT. V is TRBV10-3 and J is TRBJ1-1; maybe TRBD1 (5 bases). In germline, CDR1 is ENHRY, CDR2 SYGVKD. There are 15 residues in the CDR3. Trimming pared 10 bases from V and 1 base from J, leaving 19 bases between.

The rearrangement joins TRBV12-5 to TRBJ2-7; a weak D match, TRBD2 (6 bases). This CDR3 comprises 15 residues. Trimming shortened V by 1 base and J by 2 bases, and 12 bases separated the two germline ends. Germline V lookup: CDR1 LGHNT, CDR2 FRNRAP. This CDR3 is CASGLGGLQTYEQYF. CDR3 nucleotides: TGTGCTAGTGGTTTGGGGGGACTCCAAACCTACGAGCAGTACTTC.

This chain links TRBV5-1 with TRBJ1-1; TRBD1 agrees at 7 bases. V shed 5 bases, J shed 4 bases, and the junction held 8 bases outside the gene matches. The CDR3 is made up of 14 amino acids. The V gene's germline CDR1 is SGHRS and CDR2 YFSETQ. The CDR3 here is CASREQGVGTEAFF. CDR3 DNA sequence: TGCGCCAGCAGAGAGCAGGGGGTTGGCACTGAAGCTTTCTTT.

This clone was seen a few times. This sequence joins TRBV7-9 and TRBJ1-2; perhaps TRBD1 as D (6 bases). The CDR3 is made up of 13 amino acids. The germline CDR1 and CDR2 sequences are SEHNR and FQNEAQ (reference sequence). V was trimmed by 5 bases and J by 5 bases, leaving 12 bases between them. The CDR3 DNA sequence: TGTGCCAGCAGCCTAAAGGGGGGGTATGGCTACACCTTC. Translation gives CASSLKGGYGYTF.

The J gene is TRBJ2-3, the V gene TRBV6-5; tentative D call: TRBD2 (5 bases). Germline values: CDR1 MNHEY, CDR2 SVGAGI. Trimming left V 8 bases short and J 8 bases short, with 11 bases between. This CDR3 spans 11 amino acids. CDR3 sequence: CASRGDRTQYF. The CDR3 nucleotides are TGTGCCAGCCGGGGAGATCGTACGCAGTATTTT.

This rearrangement joins TRBV9 to TRBJ2-5; D unresolved. The germline V gene has CDR1 SGDLS and CDR2 YYNGEE. V shed 0 bases and J shed 0 bases, with 6 bases lying between them. This CDR3 has 14 amino acids. The CDR3 DNA follows: TGTGCCAGCAGCGTAGGGCAGGACCAAGAGACCCAGTACTTC. Translating it yields CASSVGQDQETQYF.

About this clone: One junction end does not reproduce the germline sequence, and a read error may be involved. The CDR3 coding sequence is TGTGCTAGCAGCCCGTACTCAGGGGAGACCCAGTACTTC. Its translation is CASSPYSGETQYF. The rearrangement joins TRBV7-7 to TRBJ2-5, with D possibly TRBD1 on 5 matching bases. The CDR3 loop spans 13 amino acids. Germline CDR1 is SSHAT and CDR2 is FNYEAQ (reference sequence).

The rearrangement links TRBV28 to TRBJ2-1, with D possibly TRBD1 on 6 matching bases. The V end was cut by 5 bases, the J end by 8 bases, with 19 bases between. This CDR3 spans 15 amino acids. Per the germline V gene, CDR1 is MDHEN and CDR2 is SYDVKM. CDR3 DNA sequence: TGTGCCAGCAGTCAAGAGGGGACACTTTATCATGAGCAGTTCTTC. This translates into CASSQEGTLYHEQFF.

V and J are TRBV6-5 and TRBJ2-5; 7 bases agree with TRBD1. The germline CDR1 and CDR2 sequences are MNHEY and SVGAGI. This CDR3 comprises 15 residues. After removal of 6 bases from V and 4 bases from J, the junction contained 11 bases not matched to a gene. CDR3 DNA: TGTGCCAGCAGGGTAGGGGGCAGAGGAGGAGAGACCCAGTACTTC. Its protein product is CASRVGGRGGETQYF.

The genes are TRBV10-3 and TRBJ1-4, with 8 bases that match TRBD1. J gave up 2 bases and V 7 bases, and 6 bases lay outside the gene matches. The germline V gene has CDR1 ENHRY and CDR2 SYGVKD. The CDR3 is 15 residues long. The CDR3 sequence is CAITRTGRTNEKLFF. The CDR3 DNA reads as TGTGCCATCACCCGGACAGGGCGGACTAATGAAAAACTGTTTTTT.

V is TRBV5-1 and J is TRBJ2-3, with a possible D match to TRBD1 (6 bases). The germline CDR1 and CDR2 sequences are SGHRS and YFSETQ. V lost 1 base, J lost 0 bases, and 6 bases lay in between. This CDR3 contains 14 residues. The chain's CDR3 is CASSLTGSTDTQYF. CDR3 sequence (DNA): TGCGCCAGCAGCTTGACAGGGAGCACAGATACGCAGTATTTT.

CDR3 residues: CTSSILRDRETWAFTEAFF. CDR3 DNA: TGCACCAGCAGTATCCTCCGGGACAGGGAAACATGGGCTTTCACTGAAGCTTTCTTT. The chain employs TRBV1 and TRBJ1-1; the D call of TRBD1 is as the table states it, not checked on the DNA. TRBV1 is tagged as a pseudogene. This CDR3 contains 19 residues.